These 16 T cell receptor beta chains came from one sample sequenced in a study of CD8+ T cells in alopecia areata. Sequencing relied on a cDNA template that was reverse transcribed from extracted RNA. Profiled with immunoSEQ multiplex PCR; TCRdb holds only in-frame clones, not every one. Of roughly 190,000 clones in the sample, 45% to 75% were seen once. This sample's treatment: oral pan-JAK inhibitor, 5-10 mg twice daily. This sample comprised CD4+ T cells sorted from blood, obtained at week 4, from a patient treated with tofacitinib. All receptors derive from a human donor with alopecia areata.

A remark on this clone: The junction departs from the called germline gene at one end, perhaps through a read error. V usage is TRBV23-1 and J usage is TRBJ1-4; TRBD1 matches at 8 bases. TRBV23-1 is filed as an ORF, its function uncertain. The CDR3 loop spans 10 amino acids. The CDR3 DNA reads as TGCGCCAGTGTTCAGGGGGCGTGGAGTTTT. This translates into CASVQGAWSF.

This sequence joins TRBV6-6 and TRBJ1-6, with unresolved D. This CDR3 is built from 13 residues. V lost 7 bases, J lost 7 bases, and 11 bases lay in between. The V gene's germline CDR1 is MNHNY and CDR2 SVGAGI (reference sequence). The CDR3 coding sequence is TGTGCCAGCACTCTAATTCCGAATTCACCCCTCCACTTT. Translation gives CASTLIPNSPLHF.

This rearrangement joins TRBV27 to TRBJ1-2; the D gene is possibly TRBD1 (5 bases). CDR3 size: 15 residues. The V and J ends lost 5 bases and 8 bases respectively, with 21 bases between them. CDR1 is MNHEY, CDR2 SMNVEV, per germline (reference sequence). The CDR3 region has the DNA TGTGCCAGCAGTCTGAAGCCAACAGGCTTAAGCGGCTACACCTTC. Encoded protein: CASSLKPTGLSGYTF.

This chain uses TRBV7-2 with TRBJ1-1; 9 bases are shared with TRBD1. The ends lost 3 bases at V and 3 bases at J; junction bases unmatched: 5. This CDR3 comprises 15 residues. The V gene's germline CDR1 is SGHTA and CDR2 FQGNSA. Here the CDR3 DNA reads TGTGCCAGCAGCTTCTCGTGGGACAGGGACACTGAAGCTTTCTTT. It encodes CASSFSWDRDTEAFF.

The chain links TRBV4-1 to TRBJ2-6, with 7 nucleotides matching TRBD2. Germline V gene lookup returns CDR1 MGHRA and CDR2 YSYEKL. This CDR3 is 18 amino acids long. J gave up 2 bases and V 3 bases, and 10 bases lay outside the gene matches. DNA for the CDR3: TGCGCCAGCAGCCAGCCTCGGGGGGAGGGTACTGGGGCCAACGTCCTGACTTTC. This gives the protein CASSQPRGEGTGANVLTF.

For this clone: Germline is not matched at one junction end, which may reflect a read error. The rearrangement uses TRBV6-1 and TRBJ2-7, with D possibly matching TRBD2 (6 bases). The length of the CDR3 is 16 residues. Germline CDR1 MNHNS, CDR2 SASEGT. The CDR3: CAISESRYGSGPGQYF. The CDR3 DNA reads as TGTGCCATCAGTGAGTCGCGCTACGGGAGCGGACCCGGGCAGTACTTC.

The chain uses TRBV6-5 and TRBJ1-1; D not certain. Germline V gives CDR1 MNHEY, CDR2 SVGAGI. V lost 0 bases, J lost 8 bases, and 13 bases lay in between. There are 14 residues in the CDR3. Here the CDR3 reads CASSYSRGSGEAFF. The CDR3 DNA is TGTGCCAGCAGTTACTCCCGGGGTTCTGGGGAAGCTTTCTTT.

The chain couples TRBV12-5 to TRBJ2-6; possible D gene TRBD1, 5 bases. This CDR3 has 16 residues. Deletions cut 4 bases from V and 0 bases from J, with 10 bases between. Germline V gene data show CDR1 as LGHNT and CDR2 as FRNRAP. The CDR3 coding sequence is TGTGCTAGTGGTTCCGGAGACAGCTCTGGGGCCAACGTCCTGACTTTC. Its translation: CASGSGDSSGANVLTF.

This clone was counted ten times or more. The CDR3 sequence is CASSLVGETGELFF. CDR3 bases: TGTGCCAGCAGCTTGGTTGGAGAGACCGGGGAGCTGTTTTTT. The V call is TRBV5-4, the J call TRBJ2-2; unclear D gene. CDR1 and CDR2 (germline): SGHNT, YYREEE (reference sequence). The CDR3 is 14 amino acids. V lost 0 bases to trimming and J lost 5 bases, with 8 bases between them.

The chain employs TRBV30 and TRBJ1-2; D not resolved. Looked up from germline, CDR1 is GTSNPN and CDR2 is SVGIG (reference sequence). There are 10 residues in the CDR3. The V end was cut by 7 bases, the J end by 5 bases, with 8 bases between. CDR3 DNA: TGTGCCTCTCAGGTGTATGGCTACACCTTC. Its translation: CASQVYGYTF.

This clone was observed at least ten times. This rearrangement joins TRBV4-1 to TRBJ1-5, with D tentatively TRBD1 (5 bases). Trimming removed 4 bases from V and 3 bases from J, with 16 bases in between. CDR3 size: 16 residues. Germline lookup yields CDR1 MGHRA and CDR2 YSYEKL. CDR3 region: CASSRQEGPDNQPQHF. The CDR3 region has the DNA TGCGCCAGCAGCCGCCAGGAGGGACCCGACAATCAGCCCCAGCATTTT.

The rearrangement joins TRBV19 to TRBJ1-5, with D hard to call. Trimming took 6 bases from V and 8 from J, leaving 5 bases between them. The CDR3 loop spans 10 amino acids. Germline lookup yields CDR1 LNHDA and CDR2 SQIVND (reference sequence). The CDR3 loop is CASSKKPQHF. DNA of the CDR3: TGTGCCAGTAGCAAAAAGCCCCAGCATTTT.

This chain uses TRBV18 with TRBJ1-2; D unclear. V lost 6 bases, J lost 2 bases, and 19 bases lay in between. Germline lookup yields CDR1 KGHSH and CDR2 LQKENI. This CDR3 spans 16 amino acids. CDR3 residues: CASSRGRRGENYGYTF. Written as DNA, the CDR3 is TGTGCCAGCTCCCGAGGCCGACGGGGAGAGAACTATGGCTACACCTTC. Full variable domain (outside the CDR3, taken from reference TRBV18 and TRBJ1-2): NAGVMQNPRHLVRRRGQEARLRCSPMKGHSHVYWYRQLPEEGLKFMVYLQKENIIDESGMPKERFSAEFPKEGPSILRIQQVVRGDSAAYFCASSRGRRGENYGYTFGSGTRLTVV.

V usage is TRBV29-1 and J usage is TRBJ2-5, with a possible D match to TRBD1 (5 bases). The CDR3 contains 16 residues. Trimming stripped 4 bases from V and 3 bases from J, with 21 bases between. Germline V lookup: CDR1 SQVTM, CDR2 ANQGSEA. The CDR3: CSVVGSVGARKETQYF. DNA of the CDR3: TGCAGCGTTGTCGGGTCGGTAGGGGCGAGAAAAGAGACCCAGTACTTC. The whole variable domain, filled in from reference TRBV29-1 and TRBJ2-5, reads SAVISQKPSRDICQRGTSLTIQCQVDSQVTMMFWYRQQPGQSLTLIATANQGSEATYESGFVIDKFPISRPNLTFSTLTVSNMSPEDSSIYLCSVVGSVGARKETQYFGPGTRLLVL.

The chain has TRBV7-6 and TRBJ1-5; tentative D call: TRBD1 (6 bases). The CDR3 spans 15 residues. The V gene lost 5 bases and the J gene lost 5 bases, with 16 bases spanning the gap. Germline CDR1 reads SGHVS; CDR2 reads FNYEAQ. As DNA, the CDR3 is TGTGCCAGCAGCCCCGAGACAGGTGGGGATCAGCCCCAGCATTTT. Amino acids: CASSPETGGDQPQHF.

This clone came up a few times. The chain links TRBV18 to TRBJ2-1; D might be TRBD2 (7 bases). The CDR3 totals 16 residues. V shed 1 base and J shed 5 bases, with 15 bases lying between them. The germline gives CDR1 KGHSH, CDR2 LQKENI. CDR3 bases: TGTGCCAGCTCACCACAGGGTCGGGGGGCACACAATGAGCAGTTCTTC. Protein sequence: CASSPQGRGAHNEQFF. Full variable domain (missing parts from reference TRBV18 and TRBJ2-1): NAGVMQNPRHLVRRRGQEARLRCSPMKGHSHVYWYRQLPEEGLKFMVYLQKENIIDESGMPKERFSAEFPKEGPSILRIQQVVRGDSAAYFCASSPQGRGAHNEQFFGPGTRLTVL.